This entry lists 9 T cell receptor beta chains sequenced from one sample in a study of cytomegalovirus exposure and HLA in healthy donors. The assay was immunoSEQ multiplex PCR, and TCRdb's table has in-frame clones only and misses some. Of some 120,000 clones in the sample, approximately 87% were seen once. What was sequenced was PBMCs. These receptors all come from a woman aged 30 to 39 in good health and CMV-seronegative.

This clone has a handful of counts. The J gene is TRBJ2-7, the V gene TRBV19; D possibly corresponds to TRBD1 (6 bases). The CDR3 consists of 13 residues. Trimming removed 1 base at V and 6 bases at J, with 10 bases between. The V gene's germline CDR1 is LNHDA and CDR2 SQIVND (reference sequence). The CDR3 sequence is CASSIGYRVEQYF. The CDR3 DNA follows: TGTGCCAGTAGTATAGGTTACAGGGTCGAGCAGTACTTC.

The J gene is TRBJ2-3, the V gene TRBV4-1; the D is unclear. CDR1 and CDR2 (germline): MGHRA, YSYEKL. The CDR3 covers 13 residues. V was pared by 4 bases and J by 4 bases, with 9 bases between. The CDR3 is CASSRQLADTQYF. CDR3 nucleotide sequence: TGCGCCAGCAGCCGACAATTAGCAGATACGCAGTATTTT.

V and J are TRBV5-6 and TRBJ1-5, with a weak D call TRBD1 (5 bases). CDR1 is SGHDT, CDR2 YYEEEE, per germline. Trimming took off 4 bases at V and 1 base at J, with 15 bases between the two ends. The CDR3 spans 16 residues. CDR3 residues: CASSLYFGGSNQPQHF. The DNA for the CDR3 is TGTGCCAGCAGCCTATATTTCGGGGGGAGCAATCAGCCCCAGCATTTT.

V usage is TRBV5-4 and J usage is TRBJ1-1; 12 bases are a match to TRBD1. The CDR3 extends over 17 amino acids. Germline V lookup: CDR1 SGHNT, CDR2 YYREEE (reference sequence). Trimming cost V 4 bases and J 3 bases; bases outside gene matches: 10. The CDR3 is CASSPGTGGLLDTEAFF. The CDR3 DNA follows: TGTGCCAGCAGCCCTGGGACAGGGGGCCTCCTCGACACTGAAGCTTTCTTT. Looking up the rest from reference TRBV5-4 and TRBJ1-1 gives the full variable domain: ETGVTQSPTHLIKTRGQQVTLRCSSQSGHNTVSWYQQALGQGPQFIFQYYREEENGRGNFPPRFSGLQFPNYSSELNVNALELDDSALYLCASSPGTGGLLDTEAFFGQGTRLTVV.

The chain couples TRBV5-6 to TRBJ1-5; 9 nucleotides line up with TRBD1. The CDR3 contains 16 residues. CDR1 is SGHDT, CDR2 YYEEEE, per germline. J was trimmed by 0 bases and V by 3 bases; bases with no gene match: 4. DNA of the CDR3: TGTGCCAGCAGCTATACAGGGGGCCATAGCAATCAGCCCCAGCATTTT. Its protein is CASSYTGGHSNQPQHF.

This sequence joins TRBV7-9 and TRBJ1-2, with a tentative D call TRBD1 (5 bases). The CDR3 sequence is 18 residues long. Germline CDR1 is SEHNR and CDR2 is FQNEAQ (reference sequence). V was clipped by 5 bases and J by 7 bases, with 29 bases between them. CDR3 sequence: CASSPRGGANVFGAGYTF. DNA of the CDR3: TGTGCCAGCAGCCCCCGTGGAGGGGCGAACGTTTTTGGGGCTGGCTACACCTTC.

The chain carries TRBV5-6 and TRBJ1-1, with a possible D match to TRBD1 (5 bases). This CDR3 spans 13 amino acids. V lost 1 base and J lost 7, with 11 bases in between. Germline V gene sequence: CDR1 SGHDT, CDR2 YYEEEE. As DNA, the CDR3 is TGTGCCAGCAGCTTGCCAGGGAAGTATGAAGCTTTCTTT. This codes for CASSLPGKYEAFF.

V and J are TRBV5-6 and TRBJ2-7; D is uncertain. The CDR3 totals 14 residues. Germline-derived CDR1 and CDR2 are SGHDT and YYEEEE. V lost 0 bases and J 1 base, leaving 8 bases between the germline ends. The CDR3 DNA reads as TGTGCCAGCAGCTTGGGTCTAGTATCCTACGAGCAGTACTTC. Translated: CASSLGLVSYEQYF.

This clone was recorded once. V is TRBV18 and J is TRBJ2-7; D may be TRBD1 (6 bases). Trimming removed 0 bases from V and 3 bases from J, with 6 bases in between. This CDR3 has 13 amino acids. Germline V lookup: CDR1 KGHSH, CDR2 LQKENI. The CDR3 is CASSPPTGYEQYF. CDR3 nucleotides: TGTGCCAGCTCACCACCGACAGGCTACGAGCAGTACTTC.